This T cell receptor beta chain came from a study of shared clonotypes between healthy human individuals. Overall study: Researchers drew samples from two women and a few men aged 18 to 49.

Some 30,000 T cell genomes (approximately 0.2 ug DNA) went into each sorted-subset replicate. Libraries were prepared by immunoSEQ multiplex PCR; TCRdb keeps only in-frame clonotypes and omits some of them. This sample has about 2 million clones, with about 94% found just once. As defined, naive CD8 cells were CD45RO-negative and positively selected for CCR7, with terminally differentiated effector memory CD45RA+ cells excluded. The CDR3 is 16 residues long. The germline gives CDR1 SGHTA, CDR2 FQGTGA. The V and J ends lost 0 bases and 8 bases respectively, with 16 bases between them. This chain uses TRBV7-3 with TRBJ1-4, with no clear D. Sequences were obtained from naive CD8+ T cells sorted from blood. The sequence was collected from a man aged 18 to 35 in good health. As DNA, the CDR3 is TGTGCCAGCAGCTTAACCAATGACGGGTTCGGAGAAAAACTGTTTTTT. It yields the protein CASSLTNDGFGEKLFF.